This entry is about one T cell receptor (beta chain). Its antigen is unidentified. The record originates from a study of human thymus T cells. Clones were read by immunoSEQ multiplex PCR, and TCRdb kept only the in-frame ones, dropping some. The sample has around 70,000 clones; 90% to 95% are singletons. Thymic tissue was derived from resections collected during corrective heart surgery. Study-level points and caveats: The authors found apparently biased V and J gene usage in thymic and blood repertoires.

Germline lookup yields CDR1 SGHNT and CDR2 YENEEA. This CDR3 region has 13 residues. V was pared by 5 bases and J by 15 bases, with 10 bases of the junction left unmatched. The clonotype comes from a girl under three years old with a congenital heart defect but otherwise immunologically healthy. The gene calls are TRBV11-3 and TRBJ1-4; 9 nucleotides match TRBD1. Sequences were obtained from thymus tissue. DNA for the CDR3: TGTGCCAGCAGCCTACCGGGACAGGGCCCCTTGTTTTTT. It encodes CASSLPGQGPLFF.